One sample yielded the 8 T cell receptor beta chains listed below, sequenced in a study of blood T cell repertoires in COVID-19. The table came from immunoSEQ multiplex PCR; TCRdb's copy has only in-frame clones and leaves some out. The table lists about 130,000 clones, around 80% of them singletons, with approximately 1.8% in the top ten. The sequencing sample was made of peripheral blood. Receptors originate from a man aged 65-85 years with acute or convalescent COVID-19.

The chain combines TRBV29-1 with TRBJ2-2; TRBD2 aligns across 12 bases. Losses at the gene ends were 7 bases for V and 5 bases for J; bases not matched to a gene: 8. Germline V gene lookup returns CDR1 SQVTM and CDR2 ANQGSEA. CDR3 length: 15 residues. The CDR3 loop is CSARLAGVQTGELFF. CDR3 sequence (DNA): TGCAGCGCCCGACTAGCGGGGGTCCAAACCGGGGAGCTGTTTTTT.

The chain couples TRBV28 to TRBJ2-7, with TRBD1 identical over 10 bases. Germline-derived CDR1 and CDR2 are MDHEN and SYDVKM. The trim removed 6 bases at V and 4 bases at J, leaving 6 bases unmatched. The CDR3 totals 14 residues. CDR3 nucleotides: TGTGCCAGCAGACCGACAGGGGGCAAATACGAGCAGTACTTC. Amino acid sequence: CASRPTGGKYEQYF.

This rearrangement joins TRBV5-1 to TRBJ2-2; TRBD2 might be the D (5 bases). The germline V and J ends were trimmed by 1 base and 7 bases, with 11 bases remaining between them. The length of the CDR3 is 14 residues. CDR1 SGHRS and CDR2 YFSETQ come from the germline V gene. The CDR3 DNA is TGCGCCAGCAGCTTGACTAGGGCGGACGGGGAGCTGTTTTTT. Its protein product is CASSLTRADGELFF.

V is TRBV7-2 and J is TRBJ2-3; D might be TRBD1 (5 bases). This CDR3 is built from 15 residues. Germline V lookup: CDR1 SGHTA, CDR2 FQGNSA. The V and J ends lost 0 bases and 2 bases respectively, with 9 bases between them. The CDR3 region has the DNA TGTGCCAGCAGCTTAGCGGGGCTCTACACAGATACGCAGTATTTT. Translated: CASSLAGLYTDTQYF. Full variable domain (remainder filled in from reference TRBV7-2 and TRBJ2-3): GAGVSQSPSNKVTEKGKDVELRCDPISGHTALYWYRQSLGQGLEFLIYFQGNSAPDKSGLPSDRFSAERTGGSVSTLTIQRTQQEDSAVYLCASSLAGLYTDTQYFGPGTRLTVL.

The chain joins TRBV3-1 (or the pseudogene TRBV3-2) to TRBJ1-6; D may be TRBD1 (6 bases). V was cut by 2 bases and J by 7 bases, with 9 bases left in between. The CDR3 covers 14 residues. The germline gives CDR1 LGHDT, CDR2 YNNKEL (reference sequence). CDR3 amino acids: CASSQPQGNSPLHF. CDR3 in DNA: TGTGCCAGCAGCCAACCTCAGGGGAATTCACCCCTCCACTTT.

The CDR3 sequence is CASSPSAGNTEAFF. The DNA of the CDR3 is TGTGCCAGCAGCCCCTCAGCGGGGAACACTGAAGCTTTCTTT. The chain recombines TRBV3-1 (or the pseudogene TRBV3-2) with TRBJ1-1; D unclear. V lost 4 bases to trimming and J lost 1 base, with 10 bases between them. Germline V gene sequence: CDR1 LGHDT, CDR2 YNNKEL (reference sequence). The CDR3 is 14 amino acids.

The CDR3, as DNA: TGTGCCAGCAGGCCCTCAGGGGTCTCTGAAGGCTCTGGGGCCAACGTCCTGACTTTC. Its translation is CASRPSGVSEGSGANVLTF. The chain combines TRBV28 with TRBJ2-6, with a possible D match to TRBD1 (6 bases). The CDR3 is 19 amino acids. The V gene lost 6 bases and the J gene lost 0 bases, with 21 bases spanning the gap. The germline V gene encodes CDR1 MDHEN and CDR2 SYDVKM.

This clone was detected once. The rearrangement uses TRBV7-9 and TRBJ2-7; a weak D match, TRBD2 (5 bases). The V gene's germline CDR1 is SEHNR and CDR2 FQNEAQ (reference sequence). Trimming pared 5 bases from V and 4 bases from J, leaving 15 bases between. This CDR3 has 14 amino acids. CDR3 nucleotides: TGTGCCAGCAGCCGGGCGGGTTATGAGTACGAGCAGTACTTC. Its translation is CASSRAGYEYEQYF.